The following is a T cell receptor beta chain sequence with its context. The age range of participants was about 18 to 100 years, with residence in about two dozen US areas. Allocation to cohorts depended on clinical history reported by the participants. This specimen belongs to a study of blood T cell repertoires in COVID-19. About the research overall: T cells, B-cell-depleted T cells, or PBMCs provided the cDNA or gDNA that served as material.

This CDR3 contains 13 residues. The V end was cut by 6 bases, the J end by 3 bases, with 9 bases between. Per germline, CDR1 MNHEY and CDR2 SMNVEV (reference sequence). Methods used by the authors: Scientists estimated how many nucleated cells there were by amplifying reference gene primers. Produced via immunoSEQ multiplex PCR; TCRdb's table is partial and in-frame only. Clone size and V and J calls were adopted from that table, with D and trimming inferred from the DNA. The repertoire holds some 260,000 clones, with 84% as singletons. This chain joins TRBV27 and TRBJ1-3; a weak D match, TRBD1 (6 bases). This clonotype originated in a man aged 25 to 45 with acute COVID-19. Material: PBMCs or T cells enriched from blood (not recorded which). The CDR3 reads CASRRGGGNTIYF. CDR3 nucleotides: TGTGCCAGCAGAAGGGGGGGTGGAAACACCATATATTTT.